The clone carrying this TCR beta chain was found a few times. This record comes from a study of technical replicates of blood from a few donors. The assay was immunoSEQ multiplex PCR, and TCRdb's table has in-frame clones only and misses some. The table lists 55,000 to 75,000 clones, approximately 94% of them singletons. CDR3 size: 16 residues. Germline CDR1 LGHNA, CDR2 YSLEER. Trimming removed 2 bases from V and 7 bases from J; junction bases left unmatched: 6. The genes are TRBV4-3 and TRBJ1-4; 11 bases are shared with TRBD1. The receptor was derived from a human donor in good health. Some clones in this sample may be carry-over from other donors' samples. Sequences were obtained from PBMCs. CDR3 sequence reads: CASSQNYGTGGEKLFF. The CDR3 DNA is TGCGCCAGCAGCCAAAACTACGGGACAGGGGGTGAAAAACTGTTTTTT.